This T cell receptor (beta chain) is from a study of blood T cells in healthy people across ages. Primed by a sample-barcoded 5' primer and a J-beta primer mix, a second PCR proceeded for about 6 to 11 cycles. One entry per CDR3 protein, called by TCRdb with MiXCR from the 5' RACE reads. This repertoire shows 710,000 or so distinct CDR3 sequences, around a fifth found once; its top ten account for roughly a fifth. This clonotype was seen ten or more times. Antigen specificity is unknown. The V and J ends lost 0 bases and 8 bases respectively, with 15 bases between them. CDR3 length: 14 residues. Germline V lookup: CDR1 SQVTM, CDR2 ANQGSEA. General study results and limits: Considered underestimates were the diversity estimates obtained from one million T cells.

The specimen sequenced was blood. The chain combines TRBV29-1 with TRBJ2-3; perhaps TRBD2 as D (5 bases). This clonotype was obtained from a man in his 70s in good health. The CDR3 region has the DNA TGCAGCGTTGAAGAACGGCTAGCTAGCCTTACGCAGTATTTT. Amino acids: CSVEERLASLTQYF.